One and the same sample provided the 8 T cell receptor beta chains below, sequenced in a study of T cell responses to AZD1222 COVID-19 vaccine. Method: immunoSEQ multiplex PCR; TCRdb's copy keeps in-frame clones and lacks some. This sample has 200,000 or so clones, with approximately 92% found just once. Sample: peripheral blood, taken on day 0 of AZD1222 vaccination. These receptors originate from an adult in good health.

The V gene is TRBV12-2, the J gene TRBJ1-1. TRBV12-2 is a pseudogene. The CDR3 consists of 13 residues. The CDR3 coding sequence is TGTGCAAGTCGCGCGGGACGGAACACTGAAGCTTTCTTT. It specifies CASRAGRNTEAFF.

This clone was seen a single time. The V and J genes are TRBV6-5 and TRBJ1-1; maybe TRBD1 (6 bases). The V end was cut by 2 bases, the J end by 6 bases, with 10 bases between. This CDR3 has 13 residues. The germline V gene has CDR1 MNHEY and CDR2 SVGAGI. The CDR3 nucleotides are TGTGCCAGCAGTTACATGGGGGGCCCTGAAGCTTTCTTT. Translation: CASSYMGGPEAFF.

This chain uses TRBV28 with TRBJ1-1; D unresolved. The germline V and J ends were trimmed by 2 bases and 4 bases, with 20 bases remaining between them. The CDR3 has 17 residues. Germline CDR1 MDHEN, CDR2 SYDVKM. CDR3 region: CASSLIAGRYRSTEAFF. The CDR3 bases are TGTGCCAGCAGTTTAATTGCTGGACGTTATAGATCCACTGAAGCTTTCTTT.

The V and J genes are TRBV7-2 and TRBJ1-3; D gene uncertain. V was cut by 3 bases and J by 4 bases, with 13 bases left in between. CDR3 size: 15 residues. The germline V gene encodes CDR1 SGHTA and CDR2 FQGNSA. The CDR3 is CASSFGAVAGNTIYF. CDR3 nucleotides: TGTGCCAGCAGCTTTGGTGCGGTCGCGGGAAACACCATATATTTT.

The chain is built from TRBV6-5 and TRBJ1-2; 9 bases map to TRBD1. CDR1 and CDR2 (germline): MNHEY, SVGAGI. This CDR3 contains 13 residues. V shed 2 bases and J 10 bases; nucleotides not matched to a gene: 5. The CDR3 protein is CASSYGDRVSYTF. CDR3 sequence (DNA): TGTGCCAGCAGTTACGGGGACAGGGTTTCCTACACCTTC.

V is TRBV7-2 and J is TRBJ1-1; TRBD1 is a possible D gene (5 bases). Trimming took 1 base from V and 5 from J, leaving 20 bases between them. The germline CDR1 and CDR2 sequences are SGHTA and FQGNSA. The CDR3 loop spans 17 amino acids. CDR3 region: CASSLEGMGRVLTEAFF. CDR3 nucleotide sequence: TGTGCCAGCAGCTTAGAGGGTATGGGCAGGGTATTGACTGAAGCTTTCTTT.

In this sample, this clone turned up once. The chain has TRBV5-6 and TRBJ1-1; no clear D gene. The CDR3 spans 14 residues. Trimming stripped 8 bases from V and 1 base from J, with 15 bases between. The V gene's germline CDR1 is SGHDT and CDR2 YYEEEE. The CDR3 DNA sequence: TGTGCCAGTTGCCACGCAACCGCGAACACTGAAGCTTTCTTT. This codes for CASCHATANTEAFF. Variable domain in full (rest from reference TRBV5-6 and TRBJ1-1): DAGVTQSPTHLIKTRGQQVTLRCSPKSGHDTVSWYQQALGQGPQFIFQYYEEEERQRGNFPDRFSGHQFPNYSSELNVNALLLGDSALYLCASCHATANTEAFFGQGTRLTVV.

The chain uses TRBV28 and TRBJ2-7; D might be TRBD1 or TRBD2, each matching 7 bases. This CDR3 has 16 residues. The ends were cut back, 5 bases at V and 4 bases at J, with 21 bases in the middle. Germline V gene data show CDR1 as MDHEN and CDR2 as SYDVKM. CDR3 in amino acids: CASSTRRGPGGYEQYV. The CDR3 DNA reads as TGTGCCAGCAGTACCCGGCGGGGGCCAGGGGGGTACGAGCAGTACGTC.